This is a list of T cell receptor beta chains from one sample in a study of control samples from healthy donors and cancer patients. The data were produced by immunoSEQ multiplex PCR, yet TCRdb's version contains in-frame clones alone and is incomplete. The data show about 80,000 clones, 70% to 90% seen once. Input material: blood. Receptors were obtained from a woman between 55 and 75 years old in good health. Both conserved end residues are part of each CDR3. A D gene is named only where the DNA matches it firmly.

V	D	J	CDR3
TRBV5-1	-	TRBJ2-7	CASSLTASYEQYF
TRBV4-2	-	TRBJ1-2	CASSQGPANYGYTF
TRBV19	-	TRBJ1-3	CASSIGVAGNTIYF
TRBV24-1	TRBD1	TRBJ1-2	CATSHGGQPANYGYTF
TRBV6-5	TRBD1	TRBJ1-1	CASRSAGGLFEAFF
TRBV28	-	TRBJ2-3	CASSFQLTDTQYF
TRBV28	-	TRBJ2-7	CASSLGYEQYF
TRBV12-3/TRBV12-4	-	TRBJ1-4	CASSLGLDEKLFF
TRBV5-6	-	TRBJ2-1	CASSLLTTRGNEQFF
TRBV5-4	TRBD1	TRBJ2-7	CASSFYRTGPYEQYF
TRBV6-5	-	TRBJ2-4	CASKRGSIQYF
TRBV7-6	-	TRBJ2-3	CASSLGGRSISTDTQYF
TRBV5-4	TRBD1	TRBJ2-6	CASSPGGTQGANVLTF
TRBV2	-	TRBJ2-1	CASPKGPTGNEQFF
TRBV25-1	-	TRBJ1-6	CASSDWTKDNSPLHF
TRBV28	-	TRBJ2-4	CASSLALAKNIQYF
TRBV18	-	TRBJ1-5	CASSLAGVSNQPQHF
TRBV27	-	TRBJ1-6	CASSFGLVGVSPLHF
TRBV5-4	TRBD2	TRBJ2-1	CASSKGTSGRARDEQFF
TRBV4-1	TRBD2	TRBJ2-5	CASSFQRGGRETQYF
TRBV14	-	TRBJ2-3	CASSQERRGGPCTDTQYF
TRBV25-1	TRBD1	TRBJ1-2	CASSRTGLFYGYTF
TRBV12-3/TRBV12-4	-	TRBJ2-3	CASSLAEADTQYF
TRBV11-3	TRBD1	TRBJ1-6	CASSSLTGGQSPLHF
TRBV4-1	-	TRBJ1-4	CASSPLTRQTVEKLFF
TRBV6-6	-	TRBJ1-2	CASSSAPGAYGYTF
TRBV30	-	TRBJ1-6	CAWRTIRGSSPLHF
TRBV11-3	-	TRBJ2-1	CASSFGGLAYNEQFF
TRBV18	-	TRBJ1-2	CASSPPAGHGYTF
TRBV1	-	TRBJ2-2	CTSSQDFVWGFNTGELFF
TRBV6-4	-	TRBJ1-5	CASTEVGVTDQHF
TRBV5-4	TRBD2	TRBJ2-5	CASSNIERGWQTQYF
TRBV19	-	TRBJ1-1	CASITTGFDTEAFF
TRBV5-1	-	TRBJ2-5	CASSLGGRSDQETQYF
TRBV10-1	TRBD2	TRBJ2-5	CASSDCSGGAAETQYF
TRBV28	-	TRBJ1-2	CASWRGGNYGYTF
TRBV28	-	TRBJ1-5	CASSSGIQPQHF
TRBV3-1/TRBV3-2	TRBD2	TRBJ2-7	CASSPSKGLVEQYF
TRBV25-1	TRBD1	TRBJ1-2	CASSEGGTGGNYGYTF
TRBV5-6	-	TRBJ2-7	CASSLISVYEQYF
TRBV28	-	TRBJ1-2	CASSFRQEYYGYTF
TRBV18	-	TRBJ2-1	CASSALDEQFF
TRBV28	TRBD1	TRBJ1-2	CASSPYLGQINYGYTF
TRBV19	-	TRBJ2-7	CASSTSRDKYEQYF
TRBV24-1	TRBD2	TRBJ2-1	CATGLAGGILNEQFF
TRBV27	-	TRBJ2-6	CASSLMGASGANVLTF
TRBV6-2/TRBV6-3	TRBD2	TRBJ2-7	CASSLAGGSSYEQYF
TRBV30	-	TRBJ1-1	CAWSVSEGTEAFF
TRBV15	TRBD1	TRBJ2-7	CATSRGTGGSYEQYF
TRBV28	-	TRBJ1-6	CASRVRGTRDSPLHF
TRBV4-1	-	TRBJ1-1	CASSQGVFTEAFF
TRBV4-3	TRBD2	TRBJ2-1	CASSQEGLAGWQFF
TRBV7-6	TRBD2	TRBJ2-2	CASSQWGLSNTGELFF
TRBV5-1	TRBD1	TRBJ2-3	CASRIDTGGTDTQYF